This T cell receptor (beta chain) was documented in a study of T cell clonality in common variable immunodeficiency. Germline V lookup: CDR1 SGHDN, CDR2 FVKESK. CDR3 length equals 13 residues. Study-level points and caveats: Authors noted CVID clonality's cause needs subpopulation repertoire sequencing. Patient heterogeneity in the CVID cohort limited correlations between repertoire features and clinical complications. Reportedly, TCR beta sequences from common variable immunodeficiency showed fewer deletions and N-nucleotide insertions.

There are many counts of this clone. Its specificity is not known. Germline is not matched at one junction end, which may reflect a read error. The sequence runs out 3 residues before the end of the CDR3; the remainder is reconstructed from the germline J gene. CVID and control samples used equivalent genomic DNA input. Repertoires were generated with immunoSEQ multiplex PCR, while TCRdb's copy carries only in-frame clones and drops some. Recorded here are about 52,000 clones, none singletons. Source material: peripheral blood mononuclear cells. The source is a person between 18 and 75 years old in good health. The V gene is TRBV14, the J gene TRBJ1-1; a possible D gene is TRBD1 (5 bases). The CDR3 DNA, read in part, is TGTGCTAGCAGCCGGATGGGGACTACTGAA. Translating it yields CASSRMGTTE. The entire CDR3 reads CASSRMGTTEAFF.